The sequence of this TCR beta chain was determined in a study of shared clonotypes between healthy human individuals. About the study: Used for every donor were three CD4 naive, three CD4 memory, two CD8 naive and one CD8 memory plate.

Using immunoSEQ multiplex PCR, the repertoire was profiled, and TCRdb retains in-frame clones only, with some absent. The sample yields a few million clones, around 93% seen once. CDR1 SGHRS and CDR2 YFSETQ come from the germline V gene. The V and J ends lost 5 bases and 4 bases, in that order; junction bases with no gene match: 7. The CDR3 extends over 14 amino acids. The chain uses TRBV5-1 and TRBJ1-2; the match to TRBD1 covers 8 bases. This TCR came from a man younger than 35 in good health. Some clones in this sample may be carry-over from other donors' samples. Sequencing used naive CD4+ T cells from PBMCs. Subset defined: CD45RA+ positively selected. As DNA, the CDR3 is TGCGCCAGCAGACAAGAGACAGGGGCCTATGGCTACACCTTC. This translates into CASRQETGAYGYTF. Based on the CDR3 plus reference TRBV5-1 and TRBJ1-2, the full variable domain is KAGVTQTPRYLIKTRGQQVTLSCSPISGHRSVSWYQQTPGQGLQFLFEYFSETQRNKGNFPGRFSGRQFSNSRSEMNVSTLELGDSALYLCASRQETGAYGYTFGSGTRLTVV.